A selection of T cell receptor beta chains follows, all from one sample in a study of T cell responses to AZD1222 COVID-19 vaccine. Clones were read by immunoSEQ multiplex PCR, and TCRdb kept only the in-frame ones, dropping some. The sample yields 150,000 to 200,000 clones, about 93% seen once. This specimen was peripheral blood, taken 28 days after the second AZD1222 dose. The source of these receptors is an adult who received the AZD1222 COVID-19 vaccine. CDR3s include the opening cysteine and the closing phenylalanine or tryptophan.

v_gene	CDR3aa
TRBV11-2	CASSIGGGVTGELFF
TRBV6-2/TRBV6-3	CASSYSGALAGNEQFF
TRBV6-5	CASSFAADTQYF
TRBV2	CASSEGAGMGQPQHF
TRBV6-5	CASSYSNGARQPQHF
TRBV10-3	CAIAEGAATQETQYF
TRBV6-4	CASSPGVRHEQYF
TRBV30	CAWRSPFAGEETQYF
TRBV25-1	CASSPSGGYNEQFF
TRBV11-2	CASSLLRADYGYTF
TRBV3-1/TRBV3-2	CASSQDWGLGQPQHF
TRBV6-1	CASSERGAGGYTF
TRBV28	CASSLYRGATNEKLFF
TRBV29-1	CSVAGTGNQPQHF
TRBV9	CASSGRDKFF
TRBV5-1	CASRRLAGGPSYEQYF
TRBV7-9	CASSQTGGQGRNQPQHF
TRBV6-4	CASSGTGYGYTF
TRBV28	CASPPAVGAMNTEAFF
TRBV18	CASSATGGTEAFF
TRBV27	CASSFQGPNEKLFF
TRBV6-5	CASSHNSQVEAFF
TRBV24-1	CATSEPGPNQPQHF
TRBV7-8	CASSPSRGQPPYEQYF
TRBV3-1/TRBV3-2	CASSQVVGQDAQYF
TRBV2	CASTPGFGSPLHF
TRBV24-1	CATSGQGPYNEQFF
TRBV5-1	CASGNRVGSPLHF
TRBV4-1	CASSQDEFLPGELFF
TRBV3-1/TRBV3-2	CASSQGTGQNTEAFF